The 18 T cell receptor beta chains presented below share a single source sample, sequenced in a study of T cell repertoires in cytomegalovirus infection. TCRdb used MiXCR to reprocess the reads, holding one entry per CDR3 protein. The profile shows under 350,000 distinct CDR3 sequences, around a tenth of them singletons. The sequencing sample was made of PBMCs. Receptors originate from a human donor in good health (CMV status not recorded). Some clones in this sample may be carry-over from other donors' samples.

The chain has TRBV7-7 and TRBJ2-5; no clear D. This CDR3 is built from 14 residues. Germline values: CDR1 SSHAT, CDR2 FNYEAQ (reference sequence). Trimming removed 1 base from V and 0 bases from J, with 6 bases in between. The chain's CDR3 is CASSLGQHQETQYF. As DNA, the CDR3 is TGTGCCAGCAGCTTAGGGCAGCACCAAGAGACCCAGTACTTC.

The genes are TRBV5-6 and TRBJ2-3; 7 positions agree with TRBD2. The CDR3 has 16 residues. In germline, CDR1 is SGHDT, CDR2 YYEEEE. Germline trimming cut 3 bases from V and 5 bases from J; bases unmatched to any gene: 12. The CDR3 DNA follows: TGTGCCAGCAGCTATCCGAGGGAGGGCCAAGAAGATACGCAGTATTTT. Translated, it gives CASSYPREGQEDTQYF.

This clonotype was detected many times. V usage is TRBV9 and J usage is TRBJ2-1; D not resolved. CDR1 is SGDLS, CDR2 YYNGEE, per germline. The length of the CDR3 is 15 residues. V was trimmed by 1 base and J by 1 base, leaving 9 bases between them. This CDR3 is CASSVSVQSYNEQFF. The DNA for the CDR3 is TGTGCCAGCAGCGTATCTGTTCAATCCTACAATGAGCAGTTCTTC.

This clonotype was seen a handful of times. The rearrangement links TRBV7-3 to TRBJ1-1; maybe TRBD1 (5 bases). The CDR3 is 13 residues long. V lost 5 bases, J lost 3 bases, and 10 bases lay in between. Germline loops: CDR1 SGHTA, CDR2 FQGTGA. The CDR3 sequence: CASSIGTDTEAFF. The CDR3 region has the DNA TGTGCCAGCAGCATCGGGACCGACACTGAAGCTTTCTTT.

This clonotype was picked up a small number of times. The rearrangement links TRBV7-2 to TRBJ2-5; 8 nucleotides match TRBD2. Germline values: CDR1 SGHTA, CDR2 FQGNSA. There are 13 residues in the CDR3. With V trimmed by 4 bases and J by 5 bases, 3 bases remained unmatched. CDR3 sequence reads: CASSSRLAETQYF. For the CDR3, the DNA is TGTGCCAGCAGCTCGCGACTAGCGGAGACCCAGTACTTC. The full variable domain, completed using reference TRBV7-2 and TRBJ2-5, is GAGVSQSPSNKVTEKGKDVELRCDPISGHTALYWYRQSLGQGLEFLIYFQGNSAPDKSGLPSDRFSAERTGGSVSTLTIQRTQQEDSAVYLCASSSRLAETQYFGPGTRLLVL.

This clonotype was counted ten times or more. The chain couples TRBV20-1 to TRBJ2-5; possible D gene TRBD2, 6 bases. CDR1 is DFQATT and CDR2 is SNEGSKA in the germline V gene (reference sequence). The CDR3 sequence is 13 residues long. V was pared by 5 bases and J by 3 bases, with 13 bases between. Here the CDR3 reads CSAPRLGEETQYF. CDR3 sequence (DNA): TGCAGTGCTCCCAGACTAGGGGAAGAGACCCAGTACTTC.

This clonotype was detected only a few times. DNA for the CDR3: TGTGCCAGCAGCTTCCAGGAAACTGAAGCTTTCTTT. This encodes CASSFQETEAFF. The chain recombines TRBV7-6 with TRBJ1-1; D remains ambiguous. Per the germline V gene, CDR1 is SGHVS and CDR2 is FNYEAQ. Trimming removed 3 bases at V and 5 bases at J, with 7 bases between. The CDR3 has 12 residues.

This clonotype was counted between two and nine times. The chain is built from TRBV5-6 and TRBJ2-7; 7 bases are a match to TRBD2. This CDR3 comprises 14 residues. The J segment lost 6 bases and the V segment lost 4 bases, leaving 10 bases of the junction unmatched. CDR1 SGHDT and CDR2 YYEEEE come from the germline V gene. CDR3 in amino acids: CASSPGGSLREQYF. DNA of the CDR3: TGTGCCAGCAGCCCCGGGGGGTCTCTACGCGAGCAGTACTTC.

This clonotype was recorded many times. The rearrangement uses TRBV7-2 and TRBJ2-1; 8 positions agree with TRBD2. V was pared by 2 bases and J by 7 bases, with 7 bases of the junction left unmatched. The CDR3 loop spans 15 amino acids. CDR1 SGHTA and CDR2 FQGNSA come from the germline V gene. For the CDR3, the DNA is TGTGCCAGCAGCTTACGGCACGGCGGGGGGAATGAGCAGTTCTTC. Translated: CASSLRHGGGNEQFF. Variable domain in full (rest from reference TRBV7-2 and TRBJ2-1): GAGVSQSPSNKVTEKGKDVELRCDPISGHTALYWYRQSLGQGLEFLIYFQGNSAPDKSGLPSDRFSAERTGGSVSTLTIQRTQQEDSAVYLCASSLRHGGGNEQFFGPGTRLTVL.

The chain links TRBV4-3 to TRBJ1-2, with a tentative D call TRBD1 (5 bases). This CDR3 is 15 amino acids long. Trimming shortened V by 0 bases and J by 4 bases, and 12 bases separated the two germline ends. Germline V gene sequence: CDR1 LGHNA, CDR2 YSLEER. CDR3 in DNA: TGCGCCAGCAGCCAAGATGTTGCGGGGCTCTATGGCTACACCTTC. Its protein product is CASSQDVAGLYGYTF.

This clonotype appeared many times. CDR3 DNA: TGCGCCAGCAGTCAATCTGGGACAGCCGAATATGGCTACACCTTC. It is translated as CASSQSGTAEYGYTF. The chain combines TRBV23-1 with TRBJ1-2; 7 nucleotides align to TRBD1. TRBV23-1 qualifies as an ORF whose function is uncertain. The CDR3 is 15 amino acids. After removal of 0 bases from V and 5 bases from J, the junction contained 6 bases not matched to a gene.

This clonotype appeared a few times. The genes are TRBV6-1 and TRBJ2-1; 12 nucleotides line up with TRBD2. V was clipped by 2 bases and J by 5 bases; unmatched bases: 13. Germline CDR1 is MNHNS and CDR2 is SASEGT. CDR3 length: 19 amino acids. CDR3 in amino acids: CASSEILAGGLFGNNEQFF. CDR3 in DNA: TGTGCCAGCAGTGAAATACTAGCGGGAGGACTCTTTGGGAACAATGAGCAGTTCTTC.

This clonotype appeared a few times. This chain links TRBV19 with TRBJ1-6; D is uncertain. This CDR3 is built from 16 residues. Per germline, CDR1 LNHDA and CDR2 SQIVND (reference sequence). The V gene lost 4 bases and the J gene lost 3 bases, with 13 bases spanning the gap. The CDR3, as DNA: TGTGCCAGTAGTAACCGTAATCGGAACTATAATTCACCCCTCCACTTT. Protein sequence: CASSNRNRNYNSPLHF. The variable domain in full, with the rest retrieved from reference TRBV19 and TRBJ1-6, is DGGITQSPKYLFRKEGQNVTLSCEQNLNHDAMYWYRQDPGQGLRLIYYSQIVNDFQKGDIAEGYSVSREKKESFPLTVTSAQKNPTAFYLCASSNRNRNYNSPLHFGNGTRLTVT.

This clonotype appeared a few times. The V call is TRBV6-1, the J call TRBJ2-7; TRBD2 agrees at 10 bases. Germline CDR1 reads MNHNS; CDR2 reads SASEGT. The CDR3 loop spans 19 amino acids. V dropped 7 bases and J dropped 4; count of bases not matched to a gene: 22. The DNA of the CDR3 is TGTGCCAGCAATAGGAGACAGATGTCTAGCGGGGGTGGATCTTACGAGCAGTACTTC. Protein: CASNRRQMSSGGGSYEQYF.

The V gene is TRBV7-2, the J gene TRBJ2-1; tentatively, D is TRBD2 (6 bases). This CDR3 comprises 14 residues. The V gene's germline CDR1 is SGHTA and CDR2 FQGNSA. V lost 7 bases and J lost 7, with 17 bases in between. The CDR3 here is CASKPGAGRNEQFF. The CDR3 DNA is TGTGCCAGCAAACCTGGAGCAGGGAGGAATGAGCAGTTCTTC.

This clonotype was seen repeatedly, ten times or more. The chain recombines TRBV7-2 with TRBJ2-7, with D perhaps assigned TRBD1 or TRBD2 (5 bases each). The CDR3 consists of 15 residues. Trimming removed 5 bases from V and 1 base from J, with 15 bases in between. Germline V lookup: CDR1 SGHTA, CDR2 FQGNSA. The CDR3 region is CASSISGTVSYEQYF. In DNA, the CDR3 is TGTGCCAGCAGCATTTCCGGGACGGTATCCTACGAGCAGTACTTC.

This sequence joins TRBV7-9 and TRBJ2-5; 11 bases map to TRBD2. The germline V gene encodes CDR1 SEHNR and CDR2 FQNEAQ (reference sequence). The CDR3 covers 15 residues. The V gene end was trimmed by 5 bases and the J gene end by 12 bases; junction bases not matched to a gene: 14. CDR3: CASSTSVVAGGPEYF. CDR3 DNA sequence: TGTGCCAGCAGCACCTCGGTGGTAGCGGGGGGGCCGGAGTACTTC.

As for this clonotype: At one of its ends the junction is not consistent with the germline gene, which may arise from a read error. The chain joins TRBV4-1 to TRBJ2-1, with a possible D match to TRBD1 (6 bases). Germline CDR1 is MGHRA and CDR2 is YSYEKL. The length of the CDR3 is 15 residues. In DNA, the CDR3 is TGTGCCAGCAGCCAAGAGGGGGTAGGGTACAATGAGCAGTTCTTC. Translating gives CASSQEGVGYNEQFF.